The clone carrying this T cell receptor beta chain occurred once. Its antigen is currently unknown. This CDR3 spans 15 amino acids. Deletions cut 5 bases from V and 1 base from J, with 11 bases between. Per germline, CDR1 MDHEN and CDR2 SYDVKM. The primer mix had 60 Vbeta and 13 Jbeta primers. Assay used: immunoSEQ multiplex PCR; TCRdb lists only in-frame clones, some missing. The sample consists of under 200,000 clones, roughly 81% of them appearing once. The data were obtained in a study of cytomegalovirus exposure and HLA in healthy donors. Healthy bone marrow donors made up the donor group. Overall study results and limits: In a later analysis, V- and J-gene trimming of beta chains associated with a DCLRE1C missense variant, replicated independently. Later findings reportedly placed an Asian-associated ancestry cluster below the roughly 700-donor mean for N-insertions.

This clonotype originated in a woman in her fifties or sixties in good health and CMV-seronegative. V gene TRBV28 combines with J gene TRBJ2-2, with D possibly matching TRBD1 (6 bases). The sequencing input was PBMCs. The CDR3 DNA is TGTGCCAGCAGTACCGGGACACTGAACACCGGGGAGCTGTTTTTT. It codes for CASSTGTLNTGELFF.